This TCR beta chain was observed in a study of technical replicates of blood from a handful of donors. Germline V gene sequence: CDR1 LGHNA, CDR2 YSLEER. This CDR3 contains 15 residues. V shed 3 bases and J 4 bases; nucleotides not matched to a gene: 9. Using immunoSEQ multiplex PCR, the repertoire was profiled, and TCRdb retains in-frame clones only, with some absent. This sample yields about 82,000 clones, of which nearly 96% are seen a single time; 0.3% to 0.45% belongs to the top ten. The sequenced sample was T cells isolated from PBMCs. The chain is built from TRBV4-3 and TRBJ2-7, with TRBD1 identical over 7 bases. The source of this sequence is a human donor in good health. The CDR3 nucleotides are TGCGCCAGCAGCCAGGGACCGACAGGGAAGTACGAGCAGTACTTC. Encoded protein: CASSQGPTGKYEQYF.